The 14 T cell receptor beta chains below were found in one sample sequenced in a study of blood T cell repertoires in COVID-19. Method: immunoSEQ multiplex PCR; TCRdb's copy keeps in-frame clones and lacks some. The table records over 250,000 clones, 83% of them present only once. Sequencing used peripheral blood. The source is a woman aged 45-65 years who had recovered from COVID-19.

This rearrangement joins TRBV27 to TRBJ1-2, with 11 bases identical to TRBD1. Trimming removed 3 bases from V and 1 base from J; junction bases left unmatched: 7. The CDR3 is made up of 17 amino acids. Germline loops: CDR1 MNHEY, CDR2 SMNVEV (reference sequence). The CDR3, as DNA: TGTGCCAGCAGTTTCATCGGACAGGGGGCGCATAACTATGGCTACACCTTC. Amino acid sequence: CASSFIGQGAHNYGYTF.

The chain is built from TRBV3-1 (or the pseudogene TRBV3-2) and TRBJ1-1, with D uncertain. V lost 4 bases and J lost 1, with 13 bases in between. CDR1 is LGHDT, CDR2 YNNKEL, per germline (reference sequence). The CDR3 is 15 residues long. This chain's CDR3 is CASSRSEGKNTEAFF. CDR3 DNA sequence: TGTGCCAGCAGCCGTTCGGAGGGCAAGAACACTGAAGCTTTCTTT.

The chain combines TRBV28 with TRBJ2-1, with a weak D call TRBD2 (6 bases). The CDR3 has 14 amino acids. Germline V gene data show CDR1 as MDHEN and CDR2 as SYDVKM. V dropped 7 bases and J dropped 12 bases, with 22 bases sitting between them. CDR3 amino acids: CASTINWGESGQFF. Here the CDR3 DNA reads TGTGCCAGCACCATAAATTGGGGGGAGAGCGGGCAGTTCTTC.

The V call is TRBV19, the J call TRBJ2-5, with 8 positions matching TRBD1. The CDR3 has 19 amino acids. V dropped 1 base and J dropped 1; count of bases not matched to a gene: 14. Per the germline V gene, CDR1 is LNHDA and CDR2 is SQIVND (reference sequence). CDR3 sequence reads: CASSIGGTGRYRGQETQYF. CDR3 coding DNA: TGTGCCAGTAGTATAGGAGGGACAGGCAGATACCGAGGCCAAGAGACCCAGTACTTC.

CDR3 in amino acids: CASSSRTDPGTQYF. The CDR3 nucleotides read TGTGCCAGCAGTTCCAGGACAGACCCAGGGACCCAGTACTTC. The chain joins TRBV28 to TRBJ2-5, with a possible D match to TRBD1 (6 bases). V gave up 4 bases and J gave up 7 bases, with 16 bases separating them. Germline lookup yields CDR1 MDHEN and CDR2 SYDVKM. The CDR3 length is 14 residues.

This rearrangement joins TRBV4-1 to TRBJ1-1; 7 bases agree with TRBD1. The J segment lost 5 bases and the V segment lost 3 bases, leaving 12 bases of the junction unmatched. The length of the CDR3 is 16 residues. Germline CDR1 MGHRA, CDR2 YSYEKL. The CDR3 nucleotides are TGCGCCAGCAGCCACCTCGGCAGGGGGGCTGAGACTGAAGCTTTCTTT. As protein: CASSHLGRGAETEAFF.

This chain uses TRBV24-1 with TRBJ2-3; TRBD2 aligns across 9 bases. The length of the CDR3 is 16 residues. After removal of 7 bases from V and 0 bases from J, the junction contained 7 bases not matched to a gene. Germline-derived CDR1 and CDR2 are KGHDR and SFDVKD. CDR3 sequence: CATSSPTSGSTDTQYF. CDR3 sequence (DNA): TGTGCCACCAGCAGCCCGACTAGCGGAAGCACAGATACGCAGTATTTT.

The rearrangement links TRBV3-1 (or the pseudogene TRBV3-2) to TRBJ2-7, with 7 bases matching TRBD2. This CDR3 contains 16 residues. Germline assignment: CDR1 LGHDT and CDR2 YNNKEL (reference sequence). With 4 bases clipped from V and 1 base from J, the junction kept 10 bases outside the gene matches. The CDR3 here is CASSPPGLHPSYEQYF. The CDR3 nucleotides are TGTGCCAGCAGCCCCCCGGGACTACACCCATCCTACGAGCAGTACTTC.

The V gene is TRBV2, the J gene TRBJ1-5; 8 bases are a match to TRBD1. Trimming removed 4 bases from V and 9 bases from J; junction bases left unmatched: 8. Germline CDR1 reads SNHLY; CDR2 reads FYNNEI. The CDR3 contains 14 residues. CDR3 DNA sequence: TGTGCCAGCAGTGGACAGGGGACGGGATCGCCCCAGCATTTT. Its protein is CASSGQGTGSPQHF.

This clone was detected many times. The chain combines TRBV24-1 with TRBJ2-5, with a possible D match to TRBD1 (6 bases). Trimming removed 3 bases at V and 2 bases at J, with 12 bases between. Germline V gene lookup returns CDR1 KGHDR and CDR2 SFDVKD. The CDR3 has 15 residues. CDR3 sequence: CATSDTGTTQETQYF. The CDR3 nucleotides read TGTGCCACCAGTGATACCGGGACAACTCAAGAGACCCAGTACTTC.

The rearrangement links TRBV5-1 to TRBJ2-7; D gene uncertain. V dropped 1 base and J dropped 3 bases, with 8 bases sitting between them. The CDR3 totals 13 residues. Germline-derived CDR1 and CDR2 are SGHRS and YFSETQ. CDR3 coding DNA: TGCGCCAGCAGCTTGTCGGGTTACTACGAGCAGTACTTC. Its translation is CASSLSGYYEQYF. The full variable domain, rest sourced from reference TRBV5-1 and TRBJ2-7, is KAGVTQTPRYLIKTRGQQVTLSCSPISGHRSVSWYQQTPGQGLQFLFEYFSETQRNKGNFPGRFSGRQFSNSRSEMNVSTLELGDSALYLCASSLSGYYEQYFGPGTRLTVT.

The rearrangement uses TRBV18 and TRBJ2-3, with TRBD2 matching over 10 bases. Per the germline V gene, CDR1 is KGHSH and CDR2 is LQKENI. The trim removed 0 bases at V and 5 bases at J, leaving 8 bases unmatched. This CDR3 has 17 residues. CDR3: CASSPPGLAGVGDTQYF. In nucleotides, the CDR3 is TGTGCCAGCTCACCACCGGGGCTAGCGGGAGTCGGAGATACGCAGTATTTT.

V usage is TRBV27 and J usage is TRBJ2-3; 8 bases are shared with TRBD2. The CDR3 is made up of 13 amino acids. The junction had 2 bases not matched to a gene; V was cut back by 7 bases and J by 2 bases. The germline V gene has CDR1 MNHEY and CDR2 SMNVEV (reference sequence). Here the CDR3 reads CASKRGNTDTQYF. Here the CDR3 DNA reads TGTGCCAGCAAGCGGGGGAACACAGATACGCAGTATTTT.

This rearrangement joins TRBV6-5 to TRBJ2-3; perhaps TRBD1 as D (6 bases). Germline V lookup: CDR1 MNHEY, CDR2 SVGAGI. Trimming removed 2 bases at V and 8 bases at J, with 14 bases between. The CDR3 extends over 14 amino acids. For the CDR3, the DNA is TGTGCCAGCAGTTACGAAAGGACAGAGGCTACGCAGTATTTT. This sequence encodes CASSYERTEATQYF.